These 6 T cell receptor beta chains came from one sample sequenced in a study of T cell responses to AZD1222 COVID-19 vaccine. Data came from immunoSEQ multiplex PCR; TCRdb stores just in-frame clones and leaves some out. The sample has approximately 120,000 clones; 90% to 95% are singletons. Sample: peripheral blood, taken on day 0 of AZD1222 vaccination. The source is an adult in good health.

This chain joins TRBV19 and TRBJ1-1; D is unresolved. The CDR3 length is 14 residues. The V end was cut by 1 base, the J end by 8 bases, with 14 bases between. Germline lookup yields CDR1 LNHDA and CDR2 SQIVND (reference sequence). This chain's CDR3 is CASSIGGFTTEAFF. The CDR3 DNA follows: TGTGCCAGTAGTATAGGGGGTTTTACGACGGAAGCTTTCTTT.

The CDR3 DNA reads as TGCGCCAGCAGCTTGGAGGCGGGAGGACACAATGAGCAGTTCTTC. Protein sequence: CASSLEAGGHNEQFF. The chain combines TRBV5-1 with TRBJ2-1, with 8 bases matching TRBD2. The V gene end was trimmed by 0 bases and the J gene end by 5 bases; junction bases not matched to a gene: 4. There are 15 residues in the CDR3. Germline values: CDR1 SGHRS, CDR2 YFSETQ.

CDR3 sequence reads: CASRLGGANEQFF. CDR3 coding DNA: TGTGCCAGCAGATTAGGGGGGGCAAATGAGCAGTTCTTC. The genes are TRBV2 and TRBJ2-1, with D possibly TRBD2 on 7 matching bases. This CDR3 has 13 amino acids. Trimming pared 6 bases from V and 7 bases from J, leaving 13 bases between. The germline V gene has CDR1 SNHLY and CDR2 FYNNEI.

V gene TRBV19 combines with J gene TRBJ1-1; perhaps TRBD1 as D (5 bases). From germline, CDR1 is LNHDA and CDR2 SQIVND (reference sequence). CDR3 length: 15 residues. Trimming cost V 4 bases and J 9 bases, with 21 bases left between them. CDR3 sequence (DNA): TGTGCCAGTAGTACGACCGGGACGGTTGTTTACAAAGCTTTCTTT. Protein sequence: CASSTTGTVVYKAFF.

The chain recombines TRBV27 with TRBJ2-7; 8 nucleotides align to TRBD2. With 7 bases clipped from V and 0 bases from J, the junction kept 5 bases outside the gene matches. Germline V lookup: CDR1 MNHEY, CDR2 SMNVEV (reference sequence). There are 14 residues in the CDR3. Written as DNA, the CDR3 is TGTGCCAGCAAGCGGGAGCCCAGCTCCTACGAGCAGTACTTC. This codes for CASKREPSSYEQYF.

CDR3 sequence (DNA): TGTGCCAGCAGCTTTGGCGGGACTCAGGGAAACAATGAGCAGTTCTTC. It specifies CASSFGGTQGNNEQFF. The rearrangement uses TRBV5-4 and TRBJ2-1; a possible D gene is TRBD2 (6 bases). Per germline, CDR1 SGHNT and CDR2 YYREEE (reference sequence). V lost 2 bases and J 5 bases, leaving 17 bases between the germline ends. The CDR3 has 16 residues.